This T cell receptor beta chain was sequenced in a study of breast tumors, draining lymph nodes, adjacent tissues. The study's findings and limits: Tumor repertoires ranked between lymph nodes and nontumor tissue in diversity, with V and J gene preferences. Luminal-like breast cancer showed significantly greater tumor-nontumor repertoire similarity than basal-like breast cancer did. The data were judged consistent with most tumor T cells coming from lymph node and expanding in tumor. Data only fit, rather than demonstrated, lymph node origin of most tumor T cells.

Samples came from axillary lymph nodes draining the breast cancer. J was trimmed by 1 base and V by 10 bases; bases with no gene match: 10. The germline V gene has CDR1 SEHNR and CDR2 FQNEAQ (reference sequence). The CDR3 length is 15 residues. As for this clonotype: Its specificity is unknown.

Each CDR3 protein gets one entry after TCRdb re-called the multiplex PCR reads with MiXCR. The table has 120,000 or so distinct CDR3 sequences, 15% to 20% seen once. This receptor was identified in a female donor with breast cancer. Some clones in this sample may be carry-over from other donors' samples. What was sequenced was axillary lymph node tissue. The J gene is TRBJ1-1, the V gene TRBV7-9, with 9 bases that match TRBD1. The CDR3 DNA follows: TGTGCCACCCCGGGACAGGGAAACGGGAACACTGAAGCTTTCTTT. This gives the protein CATPGQGNGNTEAFF.